The entry below gives a single TCR beta chain sequence along with its context. What it binds is unknown. This entry comes from a study of cytomegalovirus exposure and HLA in healthy donors. Study-level findings and limits: Some V segments (TRBV6-2 and TRBV6-3 among them) were excluded as indistinguishable.

Between the trimmed V and J ends, which lost 1 base and 8 bases, there was a span of 12 bases. This CDR3 spans 13 amino acids. The germline gives CDR1 SQVTM, CDR2 ANQGSEA. Primers: 60 Vbeta forward and 13 Jbeta reverse. Only in-frame clones appear in the TCRdb table, and some are missing; sequencing was by immunoSEQ multiplex PCR. This table holds tens of thousands of clones, more than 70% found once. V gene TRBV29-1 combines with J gene TRBJ2-1, with D unresolved. Sequencing was performed on PBMCs. This clonotype originated in a man aged 40-49 years in good health and CMV-seronegative. DNA for the CDR3: TGCAGCGTTGAAGCCCTTCCCGAGGATGAGCAGTTCTTC. The encoded protein is CSVEALPEDEQFF.